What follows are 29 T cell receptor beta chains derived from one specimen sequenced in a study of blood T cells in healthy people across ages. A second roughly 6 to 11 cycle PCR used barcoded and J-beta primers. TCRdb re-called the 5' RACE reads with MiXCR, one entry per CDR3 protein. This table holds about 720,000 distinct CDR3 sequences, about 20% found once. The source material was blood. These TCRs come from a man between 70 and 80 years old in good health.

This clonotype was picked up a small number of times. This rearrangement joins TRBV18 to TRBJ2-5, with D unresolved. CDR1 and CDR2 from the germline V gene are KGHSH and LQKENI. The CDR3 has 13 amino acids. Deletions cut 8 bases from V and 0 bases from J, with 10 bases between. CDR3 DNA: TGTGCCAGCGGCGAGCAGAACCAAGAGACCCAGTACTTC. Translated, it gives CASGEQNQETQYF.

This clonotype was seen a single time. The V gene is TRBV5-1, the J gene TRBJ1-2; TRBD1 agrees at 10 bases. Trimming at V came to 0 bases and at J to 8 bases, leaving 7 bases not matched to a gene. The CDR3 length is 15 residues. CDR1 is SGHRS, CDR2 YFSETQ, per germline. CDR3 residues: CASSLAEGTGEGYTF. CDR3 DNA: TGCGCCAGCAGCTTGGCCGAAGGGACAGGGGAAGGCTACACCTTC.

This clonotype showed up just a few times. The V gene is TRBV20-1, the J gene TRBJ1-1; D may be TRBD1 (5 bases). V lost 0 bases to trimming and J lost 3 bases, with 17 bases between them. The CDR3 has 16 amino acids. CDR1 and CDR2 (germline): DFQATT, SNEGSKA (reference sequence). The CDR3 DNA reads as TGCAGTGCTAGAGATTGGGGCAGGGTAGAGGACACTGAAGCTTTCTTT. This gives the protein CSARDWGRVEDTEAFF.

CDR3 residues: CASSLTDTVVYGYTF. CDR3 in DNA: TGCGCCAGCAGCTTGACGGACACCGTAGTCTATGGCTACACCTTC. This sequence joins TRBV5-1 and TRBJ1-2, with D possibly TRBD1 on 5 matching bases. This CDR3 has 15 residues. Germline V gene lookup returns CDR1 SGHRS and CDR2 YFSETQ. V lost 1 base to trimming and J lost 4 bases, with 14 bases between them.

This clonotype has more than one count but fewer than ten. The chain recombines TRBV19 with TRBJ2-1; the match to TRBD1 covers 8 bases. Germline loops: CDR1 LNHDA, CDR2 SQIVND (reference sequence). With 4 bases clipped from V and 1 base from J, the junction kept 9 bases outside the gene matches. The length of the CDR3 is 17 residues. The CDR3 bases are TGTGCCAGTAGTACCCGTAGGACAGGGCTTTCCTACAATGAGCAGTTCTTC. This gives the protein CASSTRRTGLSYNEQFF. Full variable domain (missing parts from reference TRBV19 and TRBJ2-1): DGGITQSPKYLFRKEGQNVTLSCEQNLNHDAMYWYRQDPGQGLRLIYYSQIVNDFQKGDIAEGYSVSREKKESFPLTVTSAQKNPTAFYLCASSTRRTGLSYNEQFFGPGTRLTVL.

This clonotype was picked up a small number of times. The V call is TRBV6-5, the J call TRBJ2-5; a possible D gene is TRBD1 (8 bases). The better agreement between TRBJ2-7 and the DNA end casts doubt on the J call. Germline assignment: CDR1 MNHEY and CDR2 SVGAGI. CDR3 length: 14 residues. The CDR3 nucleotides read TGTGCCAGCAGCTCCACAGGGGGGGTATACGAGCAGTACTTC. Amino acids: CASSSTGGVYEQYF.

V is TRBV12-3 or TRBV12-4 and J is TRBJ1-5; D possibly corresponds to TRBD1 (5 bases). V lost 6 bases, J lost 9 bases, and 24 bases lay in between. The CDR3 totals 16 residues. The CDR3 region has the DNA TGTGCCAGCAGCAGTCACACGGGGCCCGGGGGTTGGCCCCAGCATTTT. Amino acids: CASSSHTGPGGWPQHF.

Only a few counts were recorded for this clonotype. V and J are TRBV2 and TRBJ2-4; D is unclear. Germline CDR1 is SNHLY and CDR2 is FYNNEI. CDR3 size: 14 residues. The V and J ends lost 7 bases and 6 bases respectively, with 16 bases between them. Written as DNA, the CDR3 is TGTGCCAGCAATTTCGATCCCCGGCCAAACATTCAGTACTTC. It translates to CASNFDPRPNIQYF.

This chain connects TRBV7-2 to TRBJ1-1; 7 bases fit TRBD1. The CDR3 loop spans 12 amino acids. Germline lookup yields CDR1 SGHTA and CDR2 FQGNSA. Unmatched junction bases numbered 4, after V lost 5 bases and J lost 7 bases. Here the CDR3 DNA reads TGTGCCAGCAGCCTACAGGGGTTTGAAGCTTTCTTT. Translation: CASSLQGFEAFF.

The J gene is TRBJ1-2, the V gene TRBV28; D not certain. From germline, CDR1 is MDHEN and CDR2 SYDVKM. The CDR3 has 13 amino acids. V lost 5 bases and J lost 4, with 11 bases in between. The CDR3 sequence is CASSSGRIYGYTF. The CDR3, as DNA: TGTGCCAGCAGTAGTGGACGGATCTATGGCTACACCTTC.

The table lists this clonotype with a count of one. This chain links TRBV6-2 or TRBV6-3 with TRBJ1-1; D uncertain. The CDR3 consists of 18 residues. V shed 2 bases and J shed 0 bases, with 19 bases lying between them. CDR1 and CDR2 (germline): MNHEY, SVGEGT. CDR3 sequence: CASSYPSENRAVNTEAFF. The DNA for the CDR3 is TGTGCCAGCAGTTACCCGAGTGAAAACAGAGCTGTGAACACTGAAGCTTTCTTT.

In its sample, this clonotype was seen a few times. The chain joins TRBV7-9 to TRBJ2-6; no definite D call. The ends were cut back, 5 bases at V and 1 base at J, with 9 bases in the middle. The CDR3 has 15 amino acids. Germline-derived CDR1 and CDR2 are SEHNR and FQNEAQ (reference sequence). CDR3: CASSVTESGANVLTF. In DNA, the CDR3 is TGTGCCAGCAGCGTAACTGAATCTGGGGCCAACGTCCTGACTTTC.

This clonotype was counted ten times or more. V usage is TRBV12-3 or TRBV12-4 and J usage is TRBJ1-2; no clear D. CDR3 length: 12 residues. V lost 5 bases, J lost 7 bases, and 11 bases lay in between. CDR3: CASSQPPSGYTF. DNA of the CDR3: TGTGCCAGCAGTCAACCCCCCAGTGGCTACACCTTC.

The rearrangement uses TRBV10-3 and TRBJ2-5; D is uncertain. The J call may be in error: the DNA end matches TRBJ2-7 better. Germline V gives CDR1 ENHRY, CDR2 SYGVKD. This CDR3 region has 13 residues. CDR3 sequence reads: CAISEYRDYEQYF. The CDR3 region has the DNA TGTGCCATCAGTGAGTACAGAGATTACGAGCAGTACTTC.

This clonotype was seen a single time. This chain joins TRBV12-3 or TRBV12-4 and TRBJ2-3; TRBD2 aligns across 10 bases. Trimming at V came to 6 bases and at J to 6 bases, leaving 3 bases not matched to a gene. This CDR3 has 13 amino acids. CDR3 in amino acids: CASRGLAFDTQYF. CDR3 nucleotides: TGTGCCAGCAGGGGACTAGCGTTCGATACGCAGTATTTT.

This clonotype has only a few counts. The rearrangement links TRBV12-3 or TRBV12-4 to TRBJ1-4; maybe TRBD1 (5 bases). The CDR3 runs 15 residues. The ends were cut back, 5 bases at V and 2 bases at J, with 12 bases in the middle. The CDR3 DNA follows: TGTGCCAGCAGTACCGCCCGGGGGACTAATGAAAAACTGTTTTTT. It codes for CASSTARGTNEKLFF.

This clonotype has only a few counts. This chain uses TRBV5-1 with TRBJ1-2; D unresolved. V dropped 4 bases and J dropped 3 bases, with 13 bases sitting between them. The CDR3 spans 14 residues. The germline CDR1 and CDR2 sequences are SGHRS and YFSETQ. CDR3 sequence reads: CASSVIPLDYGYTF. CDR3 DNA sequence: TGCGCCAGCAGCGTAATACCACTGGACTATGGCTACACCTTC.

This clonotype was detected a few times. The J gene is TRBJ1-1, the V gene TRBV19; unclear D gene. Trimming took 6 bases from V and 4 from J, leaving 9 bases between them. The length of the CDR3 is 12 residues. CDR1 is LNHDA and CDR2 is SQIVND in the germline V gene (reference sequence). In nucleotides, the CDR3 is TGTGCCAGTAGACGGGATCTCACTGAAGCTTTCTTT. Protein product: CASRRDLTEAFF.

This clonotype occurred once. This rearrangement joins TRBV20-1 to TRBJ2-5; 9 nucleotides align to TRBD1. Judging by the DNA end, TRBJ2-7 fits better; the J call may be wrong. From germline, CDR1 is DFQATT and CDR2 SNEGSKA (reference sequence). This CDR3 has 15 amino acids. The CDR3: CSAQAPEDRGGEQYF. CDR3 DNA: TGCAGTGCCCAAGCACCGGAGGACAGGGGTGGCGAGCAGTACTTC.

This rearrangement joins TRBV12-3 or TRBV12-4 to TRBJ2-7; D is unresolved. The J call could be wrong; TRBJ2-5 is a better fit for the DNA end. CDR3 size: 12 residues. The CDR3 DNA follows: TGTGCCAGCGGTCCCGTATCAGGGACCCAGTACTTC. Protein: CASGPVSGTQYF.

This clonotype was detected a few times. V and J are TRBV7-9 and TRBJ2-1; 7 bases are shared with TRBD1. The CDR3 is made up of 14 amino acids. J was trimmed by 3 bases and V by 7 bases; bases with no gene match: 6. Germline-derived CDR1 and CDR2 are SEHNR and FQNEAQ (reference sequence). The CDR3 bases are TGTGCCAGCATCACCCAGGGGGTCTACAATGAGCAGTTCTTC. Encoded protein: CASITQGVYNEQFF.

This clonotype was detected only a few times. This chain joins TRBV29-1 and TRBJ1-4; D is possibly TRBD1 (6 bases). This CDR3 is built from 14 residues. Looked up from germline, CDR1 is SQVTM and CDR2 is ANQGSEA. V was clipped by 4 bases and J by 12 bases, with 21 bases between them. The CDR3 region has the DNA TGCAGCGTTGGGGGGACAAGGCCCCTGGGGGAACTGTTTTTT. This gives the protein CSVGGTRPLGELFF. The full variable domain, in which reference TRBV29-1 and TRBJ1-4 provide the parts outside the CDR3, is SAVISQKPSRDICQRGTSLTIQCQVDSQVTMMFWYRQQPGQSLTLIATANQGSEATYESGFVIDKFPISRPNLTFSTLTVSNMSPEDSSIYLCSVGGTRPLGELFFGSGTQLSVL.

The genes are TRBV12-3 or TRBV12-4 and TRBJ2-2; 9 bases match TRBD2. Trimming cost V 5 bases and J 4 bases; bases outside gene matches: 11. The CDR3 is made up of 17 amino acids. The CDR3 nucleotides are TGTGCCAGCAGTACCCAAGGGCGGGGGGGGTTCACCGGGGAGCTGTTTTTT. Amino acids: CASSTQGRGGFTGELFF.

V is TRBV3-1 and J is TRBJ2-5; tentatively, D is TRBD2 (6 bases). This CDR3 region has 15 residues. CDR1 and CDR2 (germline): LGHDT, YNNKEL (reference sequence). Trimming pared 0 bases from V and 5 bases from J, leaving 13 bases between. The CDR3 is CASSQDLAGRETQYF. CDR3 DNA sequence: TGTGCCAGCAGCCAAGATTTGGCGGGAAGGGAGACCCAGTACTTC.

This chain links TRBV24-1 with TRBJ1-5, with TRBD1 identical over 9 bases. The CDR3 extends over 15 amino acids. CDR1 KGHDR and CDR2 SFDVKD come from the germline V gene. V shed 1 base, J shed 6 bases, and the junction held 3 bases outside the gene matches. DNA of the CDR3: TGTGCCACCAGTGATTTAGGGACAGGGTTTCAGCCCCAGCATTTT. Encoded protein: CATSDLGTGFQPQHF.

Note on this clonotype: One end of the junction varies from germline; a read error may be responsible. The CDR3 nucleotides are TGTGCCAGCAGCGATAACGGGCTAGCGGGGGTCTTC. It yields the protein CASSDNGLAGVF. The chain couples TRBV7-2 to TRBJ2-1, with TRBD2 matching over 10 bases. Germline values: CDR1 SGHTA, CDR2 FQGNSA. The CDR3 sequence is 12 residues long.

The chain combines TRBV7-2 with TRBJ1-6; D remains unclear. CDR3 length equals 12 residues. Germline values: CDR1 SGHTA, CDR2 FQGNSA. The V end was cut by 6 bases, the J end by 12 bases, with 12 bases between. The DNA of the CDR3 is TGTGCCAGCAGTCTAAACAGTGGACCCCTCCACTTT. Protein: CASSLNSGPLHF. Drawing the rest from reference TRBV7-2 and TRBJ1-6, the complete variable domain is GAGVSQSPSNKVTEKGKDVELRCDPISGHTALYWYRQSLGQGLEFLIYFQGNSAPDKSGLPSDRFSAERTGGSVSTLTIQRTQQEDSAVYLCASSLNSGPLHFGNGTRLTVT.

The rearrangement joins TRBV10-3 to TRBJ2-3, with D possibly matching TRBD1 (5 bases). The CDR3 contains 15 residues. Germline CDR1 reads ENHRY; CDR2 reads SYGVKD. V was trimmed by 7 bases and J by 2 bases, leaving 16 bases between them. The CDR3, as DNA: TGTGCCATCAAGGGGAAAGCCGCTTCCACAGATACGCAGTATTTT. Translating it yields CAIKGKAASTDTQYF.

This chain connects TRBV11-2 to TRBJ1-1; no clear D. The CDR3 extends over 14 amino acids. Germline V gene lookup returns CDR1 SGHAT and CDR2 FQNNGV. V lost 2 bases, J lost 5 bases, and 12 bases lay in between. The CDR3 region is CASSLLGYRTEAFF. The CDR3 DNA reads TGTGCCAGCAGCTTACTGGGGTATAGGACTGAAGCTTTCTTT.